The 22 T cell receptor beta chains listed next were all sequenced from one sample in a study of blood T cell repertoires in COVID-19. Produced via immunoSEQ multiplex PCR; TCRdb's table is partial and in-frame only. Of 150,000 to 200,000 clones detected, roughly 84% appear once; the ten largest clones hold under 3%. Sample: peripheral blood. These receptors all stem from a human donor with acute or convalescent COVID-19. The donor label of this sample is uncertain.

This clone was counted between two and nine times. One end of the junction varies from germline; a read error may be responsible. The chain employs TRBV5-1 and TRBJ1-1; possibly TRBD1 for D (6 bases). The CDR3 runs to 16 residues. Germline V gene lookup returns CDR1 SGHRS and CDR2 YFSETQ. This chain's CDR3 is CASSPQTPTGNSEAFF. In DNA form, the CDR3 reads TGCGCCAGCAGCCCCCAGACTCCGACAGGCAACAGTGAAGCTTTCTTT.

This chain joins TRBV7-2 and TRBJ2-3; 9 bases map to TRBD2. Unmatched junction bases numbered 8, after V lost 2 bases and J lost 2 bases. Germline CDR1 is SGHTA and CDR2 is FQGNSA. This CDR3 is 17 amino acids long. CDR3 amino acids: CASSLSGTSGFTDTQYF. For the CDR3, the DNA is TGTGCCAGCAGCTTATCTGGAACTAGCGGGTTCACAGATACGCAGTATTTT.

This clone occurred once. The rearrangement links TRBV30 to TRBJ2-1, with 11 nucleotides matching TRBD1. Trimming at V came to 2 bases and at J to 7 bases, leaving 13 bases not matched to a gene. The CDR3 sequence is 17 residues long. Germline CDR1 and CDR2: GTSNPN and SVGIG (reference sequence). In DNA form, the CDR3 reads TGTGCCTGGAGTCGTCCCGGGACAGGGGGGCATAGGAATGAGCAGTTCTTC. Its protein product is CAWSRPGTGGHRNEQFF.

The chain joins TRBV15 to TRBJ1-2; perhaps TRBD1 as D (6 bases). The CDR3 is 16 amino acids. V gave up 4 bases and J gave up 5 bases, with 20 bases separating them. Germline V CDR1 and CDR2: LNHNV, YYDKDF (reference sequence). The CDR3 sequence: CATSKDSGPSGYGYTF. In nucleotides, the CDR3 is TGTGCCACCAGCAAGGACAGTGGGCCGTCGGGATATGGCTACACCTTC.

This chain uses TRBV5-4 with TRBJ2-1, with a possible D match to TRBD1 (6 bases). The length of the CDR3 is 16 residues. V dropped 7 bases and J dropped 9 bases, with 26 bases sitting between them. Germline V gene lookup returns CDR1 SGHNT and CDR2 YYREEE (reference sequence). DNA of the CDR3: TGTGCCAGCGCAACTGGGGGCCCCTCATTTTTAGGTGAGCAGTTCTTC. Protein sequence: CASATGGPSFLGEQFF.

This chain connects TRBV10-3 to TRBJ2-5; 9 bases align to TRBD2. This CDR3 has 14 residues. Germline V gives CDR1 ENHRY, CDR2 SYGVKD. The V and J ends lost 6 bases and 5 bases, in that order; junction bases with no gene match: 7. CDR3 coding DNA: TGTGCCATCAGGGACGCGGGGGGGGCGGAGACCCAGTACTTC. Translated: CAIRDAGGAETQYF.

The chain has TRBV28 and TRBJ1-1; TRBD1 might be the D (6 bases). CDR3 size: 20 residues. Trimming removed 4 bases at V and 1 base at J, with 28 bases between. Germline V gives CDR1 MDHEN, CDR2 SYDVKM. The CDR3 coding sequence is TGTGCCAGCAGTTGGGGGGGCGCGGGCTGGCGCAACGAGGAGAACACTGAAGCTTTCTTT. It is translated as CASSWGGAGWRNEENTEAFF.

The rearrangement joins TRBV27 to TRBJ2-5; D is perhaps TRBD1 (5 bases). CDR1 and CDR2 from the germline V gene are MNHEY and SMNVEV (reference sequence). The length of the CDR3 is 16 residues. Trimming pared 1 base from V and 4 bases from J, leaving 16 bases between. This CDR3 is CASSLLAGRIPETQYF. The CDR3 DNA is TGTGCCAGCAGTTTATTAGCAGGGCGAATTCCAGAGACCCAGTACTTC.

The rearrangement uses TRBV3-1 (or the pseudogene TRBV3-2) and TRBJ1-1; 7 nucleotides align to TRBD1. V gave up 4 bases and J gave up 4 bases; unmatched junction bases: 12. CDR3 length: 16 amino acids. CDR1 LGHDT and CDR2 YNNKEL come from the germline V gene (reference sequence). For the CDR3, the DNA is TGTGCCAGCAGCCTCGTCCGCCCCGCAGGGGGCACTGAAGCTTTCTTT. It yields the protein CASSLVRPAGGTEAFF.

This clone has only one observation. CDR3 region: CASSLRGAGTEAFF. CDR3 nucleotides: TGTGCCAGCAGCTTACGGGGGGCGGGAACTGAAGCTTTCTTT. V gene TRBV11-3 combines with J gene TRBJ1-1; D is possibly TRBD1 (6 bases). V was clipped by 2 bases and J by 5 bases, with 12 bases between them. The CDR3 runs to 14 residues. Germline V gene data show CDR1 as SGHNT and CDR2 as YENEEA.

This chain's CDR3 is CASSLAGGRGYTF. Written as DNA, the CDR3 is TGTGCCAGCAGCTTAGCGGGGGGACGAGGCTACACCTTC. The V call is TRBV7-8, the J call TRBJ1-2; weak D call: TRBD1 (5 bases). The CDR3 contains 13 residues. V gave up 0 bases and J gave up 8 bases, with 10 bases separating them. From germline, CDR1 is SGHVS and CDR2 FQNEAQ.

This sequence joins TRBV6-9 and TRBJ2-2; 10 nucleotides match TRBD2. V shed 8 bases and J 3 bases; nucleotides not matched to a gene: 18. CDR1 is MNHGY, CDR2 SVAAGI, per germline. The CDR3 is 19 amino acids. Here the CDR3 reads CASSPRGGGLAGDTGELFF. The CDR3 DNA is TGTGCCAGCTCTCCTAGGGGGGGAGGGCTAGCGGGAGACACCGGGGAGCTGTTTTTT.

The chain uses TRBV5-4 and TRBJ1-1, with TRBD1 as a possible D gene (6 bases). Trimming removed 3 bases at V and 2 bases at J, with 11 bases between. The length of the CDR3 is 14 residues. The germline gives CDR1 SGHNT, CDR2 YYREEE (reference sequence). CDR3 protein: CASSSGQFNTEAFF. In DNA, the CDR3 is TGTGCCAGCAGCTCTGGACAGTTTAACACTGAAGCTTTCTTT.

This chain joins TRBV10-3 and TRBJ2-3; TRBD1 matches at 7 bases. Germline V gene lookup returns CDR1 ENHRY and CDR2 SYGVKD. The CDR3 has 16 amino acids. Trimming at V came to 0 bases and at J to 1 base, leaving 4 bases not matched to a gene. The CDR3 loop reads CAISESQGVGTDTQYF. DNA for the CDR3: TGTGCCATCAGTGAGTCGCAGGGGGTCGGCACAGATACGCAGTATTTT.

As regards this clone: At the DNA level, this CDR3 is encoded by other sequences in the same sample as well. The chain couples TRBV18 to TRBJ1-1; no clear D. Germline V gives CDR1 KGHSH, CDR2 LQKENI. The CDR3 extends over 13 amino acids. V dropped 2 bases and J dropped 3 bases, with 7 bases sitting between them. CDR3 protein: CASSPSRDTEAFF. CDR3 coding DNA: TGTGCCAGCTCACCATCACGGGACACTGAAGCTTTCTTT.

The chain uses TRBV25-1 and TRBJ1-2, with 7 bases lining up with TRBD1. Germline V lookup: CDR1 MGHDK, CDR2 SYGVNS. The CDR3 is made up of 14 amino acids. The trim removed 3 bases at V and 4 bases at J, leaving 5 bases unmatched. The chain's CDR3 is CASSDPGTVYGYTF. The CDR3 nucleotides are TGTGCCAGCAGTGATCCCGGGACAGTCTATGGCTACACCTTC.

The CDR3: CASSLGGPSSTDTQYF. As DNA, the CDR3 is TGTGCCAGCAGCTTAGGGGGGCCCTCTAGCACAGATACGCAGTATTTT. V gene TRBV7-9 combines with J gene TRBJ2-3; the D gene is possibly TRBD1 (6 bases). The CDR3 spans 16 residues. The V end lost 1 base, the J end lost 0 bases, and 11 bases lay between the germline ends. Germline assignment: CDR1 SEHNR and CDR2 FQNEAQ (reference sequence).

The chain combines TRBV28 with TRBJ2-7; 10 bases align to TRBD2. The trim removed 7 bases at V and 0 bases at J, leaving 6 bases unmatched. CDR3 length equals 15 residues. The germline V gene has CDR1 MDHEN and CDR2 SYDVKM. The CDR3 is CASTESGRASYEQYF. DNA for the CDR3: TGTGCCAGCACCGAGAGCGGGAGGGCCTCCTACGAGCAGTACTTC.

The chain uses TRBV7-2 and TRBJ2-3; 9 bases map to TRBD2. Germline V gene data show CDR1 as SGHTA and CDR2 as FQGNSA. V lost 5 bases, J lost 5 bases, and 5 bases stayed unmatched. This CDR3 comprises 14 residues. The CDR3 sequence: CASSQTSGVDTQYF. In DNA form, the CDR3 reads TGTGCCAGCAGCCAGACTAGCGGAGTAGATACGCAGTATTTT. Combining the CDR3 with reference TRBV7-2 and TRBJ2-3 gives the whole variable domain GAGVSQSPSNKVTEKGKDVELRCDPISGHTALYWYRQSLGQGLEFLIYFQGNSAPDKSGLPSDRFSAERTGGSVSTLTIQRTQQEDSAVYLCASSQTSGVDTQYFGPGTRLTVL.

The chain has TRBV9 and TRBJ1-2; D remains ambiguous. The germline CDR1 and CDR2 sequences are SGDLS and YYNGEE. The ends were cut back, 2 bases at V and 2 bases at J, with 10 bases in the middle. The CDR3 covers 14 residues. The CDR3 region is CASSVQATNYGYTF. In DNA, the CDR3 is TGTGCCAGCAGCGTCCAGGCTACCAACTATGGCTACACCTTC.

The chain links TRBV6-6 to TRBJ1-5; no clear D gene. CDR3 length: 16 residues. Germline V CDR1 and CDR2: MNHNY, SVGAGI (reference sequence). V was cut by 0 bases and J by 4 bases, with 13 bases left in between. The CDR3 here is CASSYSSGRANQPQHF. In DNA form, the CDR3 reads TGTGCCAGCAGTTACTCGAGTGGGAGGGCTAATCAGCCCCAGCATTTT.

In its sample, this clone was seen once. The chain couples TRBV3-1 (or the pseudogene TRBV3-2) to TRBJ2-7; 12 positions match TRBD2. Trimming took 0 bases from V and 3 from J; bases not matched to a gene: 12. Germline V lookup: CDR1 LGHDT, CDR2 YNNKEL (reference sequence). The CDR3 has 19 residues. The CDR3 DNA reads TGTGCCAGCAGCCAAGAATCACTTCGACTAGCGGGAGTCGGCTACGAGCAGTACTTC. Amino acids: CASSQESLRLAGVGYEQYF.